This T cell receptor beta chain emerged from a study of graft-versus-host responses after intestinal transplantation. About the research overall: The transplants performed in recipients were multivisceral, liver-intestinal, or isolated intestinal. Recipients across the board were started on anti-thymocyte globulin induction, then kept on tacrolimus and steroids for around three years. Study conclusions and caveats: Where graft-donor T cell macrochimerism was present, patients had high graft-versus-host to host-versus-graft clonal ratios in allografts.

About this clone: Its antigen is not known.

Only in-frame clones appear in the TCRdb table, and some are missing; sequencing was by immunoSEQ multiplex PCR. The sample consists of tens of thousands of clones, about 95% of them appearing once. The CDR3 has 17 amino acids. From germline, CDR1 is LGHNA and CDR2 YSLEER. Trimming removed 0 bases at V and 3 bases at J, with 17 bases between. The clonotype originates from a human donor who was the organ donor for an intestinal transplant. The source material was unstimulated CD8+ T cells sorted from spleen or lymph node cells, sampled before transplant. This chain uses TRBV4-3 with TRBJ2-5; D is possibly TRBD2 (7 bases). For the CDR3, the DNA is TGCGCCAGCAGCCAAGAAAGGGGGGGGAGTTTAAAAGAGACCCAGTACTTC. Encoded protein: CASSQERGGSLKETQYF.